Sequencing of this TCR beta chain was carried out in a study of blood T cells in healthy people across ages. Notes on the study in general: In older individuals, TCR beta diversity per million T cells was lower, falling roughly linearly with age. Strongly correlated with naive T cell percentage was TCR beta diversity.

Every participating donor contributed roughly 11 milliliters of peripheral blood through a draw. Primed by a sample-barcoded 5' primer and a J-beta primer mix, a second PCR proceeded for about 7 to 11 cycles. Each cDNA molecule carried a tag from a template-switch adaptor that contained 12 random nucleotides. A single record per CDR3 protein comes from TCRdb applying MiXCR to the 5' RACE reads. The data contain 700,000 or so distinct CDR3 sequences, around a fifth of them singletons. CDR3 length: 13 amino acids. V was shortened by 6 bases and J by 5 bases, with 13 bases between the two germline ends. The V gene's germline CDR1 is MNHEY and CDR2 SVGAGI. In the case of this clonotype: Antigen specificity is unknown.

The sequenced material came from blood. The J gene is TRBJ1-2, the V gene TRBV6-5, with D perhaps matching TRBD1 (5 bases). The TCR sequence derives from a man aged 65 to 85 in good health. CDR3 nucleotides: TGTGCCAGCAGAAGGGACGGGGGTTATGGCTACACCTTC. Amino acid sequence: CASRRDGGYGYTF.